The 16 T cell receptor beta chains below come from one sample, sequenced in a study of T cell repertoires in cytomegalovirus infection. TCRdb recomputed calls from the reads with MiXCR, one row per CDR3 protein. The sample has 630,000 or so distinct CDR3 sequences; 20% to 25% are singletons. Sequenced input: CD8+ T cells from PBMCs. The receptors were sampled from a human donor in good health (CMV status not recorded). Some clones in this sample may be carry-over from other donors' samples.

The chain recombines TRBV10-2 with TRBJ2-3, with D maybe TRBD1 (5 bases). V was cut by 2 bases and J by 2 bases, with 8 bases left in between. The CDR3 runs 14 residues. Germline V gene lookup returns CDR1 WSHSY and CDR2 SAAADI. The CDR3 here is CASSEDSTTDTQYF. The CDR3 DNA reads as TGCGCCAGCAGTGAGGACAGCACCACAGATACGCAGTATTTT.

In its sample, this clonotype was seen many times. The chain is built from TRBV5-4 and TRBJ2-1; 8 nucleotides agree with TRBD1. Trimming removed 2 bases from V and 4 bases from J; junction bases left unmatched: 5. The CDR3 extends over 15 amino acids. CDR1 and CDR2 from the germline V gene are SGHNT and YYREEE (reference sequence). CDR3 in amino acids: CASSFGTGEYNEQFF. The CDR3 DNA sequence: TGTGCCAGCAGCTTCGGGACAGGAGAATACAATGAGCAGTTCTTC.

Concerning this clonotype itself: This may come from a read error, since a much larger clone is one base off. This chain links TRBV7-6 with TRBJ2-7; 7 nucleotides agree with TRBD1. Germline CDR1 and CDR2: SGHVS and FNYEAQ. The CDR3 length is 17 residues. V lost 1 base to trimming and J lost 4 bases; unmatched junction nucleotides: 13. CDR3 protein: CASSLGQGEDLSYEQYF. The CDR3 DNA sequence: TGTGCCAGCAGCTTAGGTCAGGGGGAAGATCTATCTTACGAGCAGTACTTC.

Ten or more counts support this clonotype. The gene calls are TRBV28 and TRBJ2-1; D is undetermined. The length of the CDR3 is 15 residues. Germline lookup yields CDR1 MDHEN and CDR2 SYDVKM. V was cut by 7 bases and J by 0 bases, with 13 bases left in between. The DNA for the CDR3 is TGTGCCAGCACTATAGATCAGAGCTCCTACAATGAGCAGTTCTTC. Translating gives CASTIDQSSYNEQFF. The complete variable domain, with remaining parts taken from reference TRBV28 and TRBJ2-1, reads DVKVTQSSRYLVKRTGEKVFLECVQDMDHENMFWYRQDPGLGLRLIYFSYDVKMKEKGDIPEGYSVSREKKERFSLILESASTNQTSMYLCASTIDQSSYNEQFFGPGTRLTVL.

This chain connects TRBV23-1 to TRBJ2-1; 7 nucleotides line up with TRBD2. TRBV23-1 falls under the ORF class, with uncertain function. V was pared by 7 bases and J by 5 bases, with 14 bases of the junction left unmatched. This CDR3 has 16 residues. The CDR3 bases are TGCGCCAGCATCGACCAAGCGGGGACGCGAAACAATGAGCAGTTCTTC. Its protein is CASIDQAGTRNNEQFF.

V gene TRBV7-9 combines with J gene TRBJ2-5; TRBD1 aligns across 7 bases. The CDR3 spans 14 residues. Germline CDR1 is SEHNR and CDR2 is FQNEAQ (reference sequence). V lost 3 bases and J lost 4; bases outside the gene matches: 5. In DNA, the CDR3 is TGTGCCAGCAGCTTGGACAGGACAAGAGAGACCCAGTACTTC. Residues: CASSLDRTRETQYF.

There are many counts of this clonotype. V is TRBV7-9 and J is TRBJ2-2; no firm D call. The germline CDR1 and CDR2 sequences are SEHNR and FQNEAQ (reference sequence). The CDR3 spans 15 residues. V shed 2 bases and J shed 5 bases, with 12 bases lying between them. The CDR3 region has the DNA TGTGCCAGCAGCTTATACATCTCGGCGACCGGGGAGCTGTTTTTT. It encodes CASSLYISATGELFF.

This clonotype was seen ten or more times. CDR3 in amino acids: CASSQTALNTEAFF. The CDR3 DNA follows: TGCGCCAGCAGCCAAACGGCTTTGAACACTGAAGCTTTCTTT. V and J are TRBV4-1 and TRBJ1-1; D remains unclear. CDR1 and CDR2 (germline): MGHRA, YSYEKL. The CDR3 covers 14 residues. The V and J ends lost 2 bases and 0 bases respectively, with 7 bases between them.

This clonotype showed up just a few times. J is TRBJ2-1 and V is TRBV7-9; the D gene is possibly TRBD1 (6 bases). CDR1 and CDR2 (germline): SEHNR, FQNEAQ (reference sequence). The CDR3 consists of 15 residues. V dropped 5 bases and J dropped 2 bases, with 13 bases sitting between them. The chain's CDR3 is CASSPPGDPYNEQFF. The CDR3 DNA sequence: TGTGCCAGCAGCCCCCCAGGGGACCCCTACAATGAGCAGTTCTTC.

This chain uses TRBV5-1 with TRBJ2-3; 7 bases map to TRBD1. Germline V gives CDR1 SGHRS, CDR2 YFSETQ. This CDR3 spans 16 amino acids. The V gene end was trimmed by 0 bases and the J gene end by 0 bases; junction bases not matched to a gene: 4. The CDR3 DNA reads TGCGCCAGCAGCTTGGATACAGGGGCTAGCACAGATACGCAGTATTTT. It codes for CASSLDTGASTDTQYF.

About this clonotype itself: This may be a read error, as it is one base from a much larger clone. The chain employs TRBV19 and TRBJ1-1; D is undetermined. The V end lost 3 bases, the J end lost 1 base, and 6 bases lay between the germline ends. Germline V CDR1 and CDR2: LNHDA, SQIVND (reference sequence). The CDR3 runs to 13 residues. CDR3 in DNA: TGTGCCAGTAGTATGTTCCGGAACACTGAAGCTTTCTTT. This sequence encodes CASSMFRNTEAFF.

The chain employs TRBV4-2 and TRBJ1-4, with a possible D match to TRBD1 (6 bases). This CDR3 region has 15 residues. Germline CDR1 and CDR2: LGHNA and YNFKEQ. Trimming removed 7 bases at V and 8 bases at J, with 20 bases between. The CDR3 loop reads CASKRGTGQNEKLFF. CDR3 sequence (DNA): TGTGCCAGCAAACGGGGGACGGGACAAAACGAAAAACTGTTTTTT.

This clonotype was seen only once. The chain is built from TRBV7-4 and TRBJ2-1; D possibly corresponds to TRBD1 (5 bases). The germline V gene has CDR1 SGHVT and CDR2 SQSDAQ. The V and J ends lost 4 bases and 5 bases respectively, with 12 bases between them. The CDR3 is 14 residues long. The CDR3 nucleotides read TGTGCCAGCAGCTGGGCAGGGCCGGACAATGAGCAGTTCTTC. It specifies CASSWAGPDNEQFF.

This chain uses TRBV19 with TRBJ2-2; D gene unclear. From germline, CDR1 is LNHDA and CDR2 SQIVND (reference sequence). This CDR3 is 16 amino acids long. Trimming pared 0 bases from V and 6 bases from J, leaving 14 bases between. The CDR3 is CASSIDGQVGSGELFF. The CDR3 DNA reads as TGTGCCAGTAGTATAGATGGCCAGGTTGGGTCCGGGGAGCTGTTTTTT.

The CDR3, as DNA: TGTGCCAGCAGCCTCCGGGCCGACGGATATTACAATGAGCAGTTCTTC. Its translation: CASSLRADGYYNEQFF. The chain couples TRBV7-8 to TRBJ2-1; unclear D gene. Germline V lookup: CDR1 SGHVS, CDR2 FQNEAQ. V lost 5 bases, J lost 4 bases, and 18 bases lay in between. The CDR3 is 16 residues long.

This chain links TRBV6-5 with TRBJ2-2, with D perhaps matching TRBD1 (5 bases). Trimming left V 0 bases short and J 4 bases short, with 15 bases between. Germline CDR1 MNHEY, CDR2 SVGAGI. There are 17 residues in the CDR3. CDR3: CASSYSDQGVGTGELFF. The CDR3 DNA follows: TGTGCCAGCAGTTACTCGGACCAAGGGGTCGGCACCGGGGAGCTGTTTTTT.